One and the same sample provided the 21 T cell receptor beta chains below, sequenced in a study of CD8+ T cells in alopecia areata. Reverse transcription of extracted RNA yielded cDNA, which provided the sequencing template. Clones were sequenced by immunoSEQ multiplex PCR, and TCRdb holds only the in-frame ones, with some missing. The sample holds over 200,000 clones; around 62% are singletons and the top ten take around 0.46%. The sequenced sample was CD4+ T cells sorted from blood, obtained at week 0. These receptors came from a human donor with alopecia areata.

The V gene is TRBV29-1, the J gene TRBJ2-3; 7 bases align to TRBD1. Germline V lookup: CDR1 SQVTM, CDR2 ANQGSEA. Trimming at V came to 3 bases and at J to 6 bases, leaving 6 bases not matched to a gene. This CDR3 contains 13 residues. DNA for the CDR3: TGCAGCGTTGACGAGGGGGCTGGGGATACGCAGTATTTT. The encoded protein is CSVDEGAGDTQYF.

V is TRBV29-1 and J is TRBJ2-5, with TRBD2 as a possible D gene (5 bases). V lost 4 bases and J 1 base, leaving 10 bases between the germline ends. The CDR3 is 13 residues long. Germline V gives CDR1 SQVTM, CDR2 ANQGSEA. In DNA form, the CDR3 reads TGCAGCGTTGGTAGCGTTCTCCAAGAGACCCAGTACTTC. It translates to CSVGSVLQETQYF.

The chain joins TRBV9 to TRBJ1-2; no clear D. From germline, CDR1 is SGDLS and CDR2 YYNGEE. CDR3 size: 13 residues. V was shortened by 0 bases and J by 2 bases, with 5 bases between the two germline ends. This CDR3 is CASSVAVNYGYTF. CDR3 coding DNA: TGTGCCAGCAGCGTAGCTGTAAACTATGGCTACACCTTC.

The chain carries TRBV19 and TRBJ1-1; 10 bases fit TRBD1. CDR3 size: 18 residues. The germline V gene encodes CDR1 LNHDA and CDR2 SQIVND (reference sequence). The J segment lost 1 base and the V segment lost 4 bases, leaving 12 bases of the junction unmatched. The CDR3 region is CASSTGSGTGARNTEAFF. CDR3 nucleotide sequence: TGTGCCAGTAGTACGGGTTCCGGGACAGGGGCTCGGAACACTGAAGCTTTCTTT.

J is TRBJ1-1 and V is TRBV7-9, with unresolved D. V was clipped by 7 bases and J by 1 base, with 7 bases between them. CDR1 and CDR2 (germline): SEHNR, FQNEAQ (reference sequence). The CDR3 runs 12 residues. CDR3 in DNA: TGTGCCAGCACCGCGGGGAACACTGAAGCTTTCTTT. This codes for CASTAGNTEAFF. Using reference TRBV7-9 and TRBJ1-1 for the parts outside the CDR3, the full variable domain is DTGVSQNPRHKITKRGQNVTFRCDPISEHNRLYWYRQTLGQGPEFLTYFQNEAQLEKSRLLSDRFSAERPKGSFSTLEIQRTEQGDSAMYLCASTAGNTEAFFGQGTRLTVV.

The CDR3 region is CAGPENIQYF. Written as DNA, the CDR3 is TGTGCCGGCCCGGAAAACATTCAGTACTTC. The V and J genes are TRBV27 and TRBJ2-4; D gene uncertain. The CDR3 extends over 10 amino acids. Germline V lookup: CDR1 MNHEY, CDR2 SMNVEV (reference sequence). Trimming took 11 bases from V and 5 from J, leaving 7 bases between them.

The chain has TRBV25-1 and TRBJ2-3; D unclear. Germline-derived CDR1 and CDR2 are MGHDK and SYGVNS. The CDR3 has 11 residues. Trimming left V 4 bases short and J 6 bases short, with 5 bases between. The CDR3 loop reads CASSVRDTQYF. CDR3 nucleotides: TGTGCCAGCAGTGTTAGGGATACGCAGTATTTT.

The chain has TRBV30 and TRBJ1-5; 7 bases are shared with TRBD1. V shed 0 bases and J 6 bases; nucleotides not matched to a gene: 2. The CDR3 covers 13 residues. Germline V gives CDR1 GTSNPN, CDR2 SVGIG (reference sequence). The CDR3 nucleotides read TGTGCCTGGAGTGTGACAGGGAGTCAGCCCCAGCATTTT. It translates to CAWSVTGSQPQHF. The full variable domain, with the rest looked up from reference TRBV30 and TRBJ1-5, is SQTIHQWPATLVQPVGSPLSLECTVEGTSNPNLYWYRQAAGRGLQLLFYSVGIGQISSEVPQNLSASRPQDRQFILSSKKLLLSDSGFYLCAWSVTGSQPQHFGDGTRLSIL.

The V call is TRBV2, the J call TRBJ2-7; 7 bases match TRBD1. The trim removed 4 bases at V and 4 bases at J, leaving 7 bases unmatched. The length of the CDR3 is 14 residues. The V gene's germline CDR1 is SNHLY and CDR2 FYNNEI. The CDR3 reads CASSAQGDRYEQYF. Here the CDR3 DNA reads TGTGCCAGCAGTGCCCAGGGGGACAGATACGAGCAGTACTTC.

This clone was seen repeatedly, ten times or more. The rearrangement joins TRBV7-9 to TRBJ1-4, with D possibly matching TRBD1 (5 bases). Germline V gene data show CDR1 as SEHNR and CDR2 as FQNEAQ (reference sequence). This CDR3 has 17 residues. V was shortened by 0 bases and J by 7 bases, with 18 bases between the two germline ends. CDR3 coding DNA: TGTGCCAGCAGCTTAGCCCAACCGGCAAAGGGGAGTGAAAAACTGTTTTTT. Protein sequence: CASSLAQPAKGSEKLFF.

This clone was observed once. The V gene is TRBV30, the J gene TRBJ1-1; weak D call: TRBD1 (5 bases). Germline V gives CDR1 GTSNPN, CDR2 SVGIG (reference sequence). Between the trimmed V and J ends, which lost 2 bases and 3 bases, there was a span of 10 bases. This CDR3 has 13 residues. CDR3 amino acids: CAWSLRADTEAFF. The CDR3 nucleotides read TGTGCCTGGAGTCTCAGGGCAGACACTGAAGCTTTCTTT.

This clone was detected a few times. The chain links TRBV7-9 to TRBJ2-5, with D maybe TRBD2 (5 bases). CDR3 length: 13 residues. V lost 5 bases and J lost 7, with 14 bases in between. Germline CDR1 reads SEHNR; CDR2 reads FQNEAQ (reference sequence). In nucleotides, the CDR3 is TGTGCCAGCAGCCGCCGGGAAGACGGGACCCAGTACTTC. Amino acid sequence: CASSRREDGTQYF.

The V and J genes are TRBV18 and TRBJ2-6; TRBD1 agrees at 7 bases. The CDR3 sequence is 17 residues long. With 5 bases clipped from V and 3 bases from J, the junction kept 10 bases outside the gene matches. CDR1 is KGHSH, CDR2 LQKENI, per germline. CDR3 region: CASSSYTGAFGANVLTF. The CDR3 bases are TGTGCCAGCTCATCTTACACAGGGGCATTTGGGGCCAACGTCCTGACTTTC.

The chain carries TRBV2 and TRBJ2-2, with D possibly TRBD1 on 5 matching bases. CDR1 is SNHLY, CDR2 FYNNEI, per germline. The V gene lost 5 bases and the J gene lost 5 bases, with 9 bases spanning the gap. The CDR3 is made up of 13 amino acids. Here the CDR3 reads CASSSRETGELFF. In DNA, the CDR3 is TGTGCCAGCAGTAGCAGGGAAACCGGGGAGCTGTTTTTT.

The rearrangement uses TRBV4-1 and TRBJ2-2; D gene ambiguous. The CDR3 contains 16 residues. Deletions cut 4 bases from V and 4 bases from J, with 16 bases between. Germline V gives CDR1 MGHRA, CDR2 YSYEKL. The CDR3 bases are TGCGCCAGCAGCCGGAGCGTCTTATCCCCCACCGGGGAGCTGTTTTTT. As protein: CASSRSVLSPTGELFF.

The chain recombines TRBV30 with TRBJ1-2; 8 bases align to TRBD1. The CDR3 has 13 residues. Germline values: CDR1 GTSNPN, CDR2 SVGIG (reference sequence). Losses at the gene ends were 3 bases for V and 8 bases for J; bases not matched to a gene: 8. The CDR3 spells CAWSRQGAGGYTF. CDR3 in DNA: TGTGCCTGGAGCCGTCAGGGGGCGGGCGGCTACACCTTC.

This clone appeared once. The V call is TRBV5-1, the J call TRBJ2-3; 8 bases align to TRBD1. The CDR3 sequence is 17 residues long. The germline gives CDR1 SGHRS, CDR2 YFSETQ. V lost 2 bases, J lost 1 base, and 9 bases stayed unmatched. This chain's CDR3 is CASSFGQGQLRTDTQYF. The CDR3 region has the DNA TGCGCCAGCAGCTTCGGACAGGGACAACTCCGCACAGATACGCAGTATTTT.

The chain combines TRBV5-6 with TRBJ1-4; weak D call: TRBD1 (5 bases). V was cut by 2 bases and J by 10 bases, with 12 bases left in between. This CDR3 spans 13 amino acids. Germline CDR1 SGHDT, CDR2 YYEEEE. The CDR3 spells CASSFTGLGKLFF. The CDR3, as DNA: TGTGCCAGCAGCTTCACAGGACTAGGAAAACTGTTTTTT. Full variable domain (missing parts from reference TRBV5-6 and TRBJ1-4): DAGVTQSPTHLIKTRGQQVTLRCSPKSGHDTVSWYQQALGQGPQFIFQYYEEEERQRGNFPDRFSGHQFPNYSSELNVNALLLGDSALYLCASSFTGLGKLFFGSGTQLSVL.

V and J are TRBV9 and TRBJ2-4; D is possibly TRBD2 (6 bases). Trimming removed 3 bases at V and 7 bases at J, with 23 bases between. The CDR3 length is 17 residues. Germline-derived CDR1 and CDR2 are SGDLS and YYNGEE. CDR3 nucleotide sequence: TGTGCCAGCAGCGCCGAGAGCGGCCCCCATGCGGGGAACATTCAGTACTTC. Protein: CASSAESGPHAGNIQYF. Looking up the rest from reference TRBV9 and TRBJ2-4 gives the full variable domain: DSGVTQTPKHLITATGQRVTLRCSPRSGDLSVYWYQQSLDQGLQFLIQYYNGEERAKGNILERFSAQQFPDLHSELNLSSLELGDSALYFCASSAESGPHAGNIQYFGAGTRLSVL.

CDR3: CASSRQSWIARPNTGELFF. The CDR3 DNA reads as TGCGCCAGCAGTCGGCAATCTTGGATTGCTAGGCCGAACACCGGGGAGCTGTTTTTT. The gene calls are TRBV23-1 and TRBJ2-2; D ambiguous. Being an ORF, TRBV23-1 has a function that is uncertain. V dropped 4 bases and J dropped 0 bases, with 21 bases sitting between them. The CDR3 is 19 amino acids.

This clone was found a few times. The chain joins TRBV5-4 to TRBJ2-1; D possibly uses TRBD1 or TRBD2 (5 bases each). Trimming took off 5 bases at V and 12 bases at J, with 15 bases between the two ends. The CDR3 is made up of 12 amino acids. CDR1 and CDR2 from the germline V gene are SGHNT and YYREEE (reference sequence). The CDR3 bases are TGTGCCAGCAGGGGAGACAGTCCTGGGCAGTTCTTC. It specifies CASRGDSPGQFF.